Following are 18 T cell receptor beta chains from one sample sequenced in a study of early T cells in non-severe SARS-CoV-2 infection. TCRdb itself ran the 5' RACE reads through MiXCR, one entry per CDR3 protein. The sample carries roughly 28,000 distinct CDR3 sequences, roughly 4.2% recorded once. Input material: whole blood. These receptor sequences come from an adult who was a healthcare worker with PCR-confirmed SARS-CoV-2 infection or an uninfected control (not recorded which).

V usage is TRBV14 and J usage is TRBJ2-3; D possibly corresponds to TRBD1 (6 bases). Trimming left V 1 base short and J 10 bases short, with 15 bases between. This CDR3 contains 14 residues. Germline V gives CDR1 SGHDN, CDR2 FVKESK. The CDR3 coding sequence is TGTGCCAGCAGCCAAGTGGGGGCGCAGATGGCGCAGTATTTT. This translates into CASSQVGAQMAQYF.

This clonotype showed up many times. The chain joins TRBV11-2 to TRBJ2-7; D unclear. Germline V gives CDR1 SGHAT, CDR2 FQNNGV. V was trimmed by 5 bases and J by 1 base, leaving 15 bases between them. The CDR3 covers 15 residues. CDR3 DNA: TGTGCCAGCAGCCCCGGATCCGTGGGGTCCTACGAGCAGTACTTC. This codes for CASSPGSVGSYEQYF.

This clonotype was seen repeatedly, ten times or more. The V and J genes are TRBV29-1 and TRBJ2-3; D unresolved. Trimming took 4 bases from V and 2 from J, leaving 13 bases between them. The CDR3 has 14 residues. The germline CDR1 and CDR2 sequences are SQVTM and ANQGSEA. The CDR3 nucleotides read TGCAGCGTTGTGATCGTAATCTCCACAGATACGCAGTATTTT. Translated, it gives CSVVIVISTDTQYF.

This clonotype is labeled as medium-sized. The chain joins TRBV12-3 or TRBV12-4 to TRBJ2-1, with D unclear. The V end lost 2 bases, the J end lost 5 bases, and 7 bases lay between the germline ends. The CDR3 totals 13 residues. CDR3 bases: TGTGCCAGCAGTTTATTGGCAAACAATGAGCAGTTCTTC. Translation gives CASSLLANNEQFF.

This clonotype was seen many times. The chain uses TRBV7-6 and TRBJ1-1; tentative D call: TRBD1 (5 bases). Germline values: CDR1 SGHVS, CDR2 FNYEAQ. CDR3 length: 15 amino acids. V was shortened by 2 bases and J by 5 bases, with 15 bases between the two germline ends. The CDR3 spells CASSLTDTFATEAFF. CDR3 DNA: TGTGCCAGCAGCTTAACGGACACTTTTGCAACTGAAGCTTTCTTT.

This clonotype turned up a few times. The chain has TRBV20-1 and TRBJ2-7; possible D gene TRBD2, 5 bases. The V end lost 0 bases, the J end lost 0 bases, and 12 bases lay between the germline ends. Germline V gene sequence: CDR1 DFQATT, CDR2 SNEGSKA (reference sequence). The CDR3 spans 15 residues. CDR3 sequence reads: CSARDLAGSSYEQYF. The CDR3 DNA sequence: TGCAGTGCTAGAGATTTGGCGGGCAGCTCCTACGAGCAGTACTTC.

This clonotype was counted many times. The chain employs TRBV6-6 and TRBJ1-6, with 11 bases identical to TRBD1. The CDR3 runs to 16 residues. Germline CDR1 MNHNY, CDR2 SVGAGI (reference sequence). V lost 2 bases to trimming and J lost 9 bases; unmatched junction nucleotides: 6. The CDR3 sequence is CASSYADRGLSSPLHF. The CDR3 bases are TGTGCCAGCAGTTACGCGGACAGGGGGCTAAGTTCACCCCTCCACTTT.

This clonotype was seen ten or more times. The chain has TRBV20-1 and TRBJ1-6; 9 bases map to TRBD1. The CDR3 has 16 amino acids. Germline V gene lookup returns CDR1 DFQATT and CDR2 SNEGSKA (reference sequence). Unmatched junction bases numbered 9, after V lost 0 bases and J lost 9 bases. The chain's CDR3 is CSARDPETGGRSPLHF. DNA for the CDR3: TGCAGTGCTAGAGATCCCGAGACAGGGGGACGTTCACCCCTCCACTTT.

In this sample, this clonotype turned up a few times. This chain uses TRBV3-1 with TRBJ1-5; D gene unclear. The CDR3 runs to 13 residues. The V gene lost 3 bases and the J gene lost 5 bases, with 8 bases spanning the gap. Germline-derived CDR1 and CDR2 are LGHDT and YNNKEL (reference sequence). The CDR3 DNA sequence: TGTGCCAGCAGCCAGGGCCGGGATCAGCCCCAGCATTTT. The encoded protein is CASSQGRDQPQHF.

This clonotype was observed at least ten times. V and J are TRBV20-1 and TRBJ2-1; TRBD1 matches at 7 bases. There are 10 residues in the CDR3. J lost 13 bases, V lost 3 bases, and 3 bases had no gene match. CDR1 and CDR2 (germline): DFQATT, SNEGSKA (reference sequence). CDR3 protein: CSASRGFQFF. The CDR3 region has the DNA TGCAGTGCTAGCAGGGGGTTCCAGTTCTTC.

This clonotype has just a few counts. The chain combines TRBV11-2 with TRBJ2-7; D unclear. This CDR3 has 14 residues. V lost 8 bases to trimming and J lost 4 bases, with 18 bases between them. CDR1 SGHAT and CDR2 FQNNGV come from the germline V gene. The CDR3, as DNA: TGTGCCAGCTCGGGCAAGAAGATCCTTTACGAGCAGTACTTC. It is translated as CASSGKKILYEQYF.

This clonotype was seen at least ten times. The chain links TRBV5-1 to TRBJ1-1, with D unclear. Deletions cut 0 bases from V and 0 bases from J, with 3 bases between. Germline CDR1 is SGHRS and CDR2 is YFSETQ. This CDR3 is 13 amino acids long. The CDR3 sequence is CASSLGLNTEAFF. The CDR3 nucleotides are TGCGCCAGCAGCTTGGGACTGAACACTGAAGCTTTCTTT.

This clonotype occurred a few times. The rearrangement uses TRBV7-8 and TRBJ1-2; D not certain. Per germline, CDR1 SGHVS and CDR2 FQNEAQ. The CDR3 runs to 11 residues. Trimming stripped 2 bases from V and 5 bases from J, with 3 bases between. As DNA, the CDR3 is TGTGCCAGCAGCTTATCTTATGGCTACACCTTC. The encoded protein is CASSLSYGYTF.

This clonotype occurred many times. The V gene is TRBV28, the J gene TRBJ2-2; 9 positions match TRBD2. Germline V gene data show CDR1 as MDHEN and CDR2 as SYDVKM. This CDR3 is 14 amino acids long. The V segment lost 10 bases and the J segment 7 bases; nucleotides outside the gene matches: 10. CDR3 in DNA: TGTGCCACCCGTAGCGGGAGTATTATCGGGGAGCTGTTTTTT. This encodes CATRSGSIIGELFF.

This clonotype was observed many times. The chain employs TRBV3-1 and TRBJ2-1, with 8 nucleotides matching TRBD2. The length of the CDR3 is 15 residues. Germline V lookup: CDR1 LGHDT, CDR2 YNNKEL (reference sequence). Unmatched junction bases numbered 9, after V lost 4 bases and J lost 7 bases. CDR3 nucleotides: TGTGCCAGCAGCCCGCCGAGCGGGAGAAATAATGAGCAGTTCTTC. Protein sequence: CASSPPSGRNNEQFF.

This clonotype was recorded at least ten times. The CDR3 DNA reads TGTGCCAGCAGGGCAGTTAACACCGGGGAGCTGTTTTTT. It encodes CASRAVNTGELFF. This chain uses TRBV7-3 with TRBJ2-2; D is ambiguous. The CDR3 covers 13 residues. CDR1 and CDR2 from the germline V gene are SGHTA and FQGTGA. V shed 6 bases and J shed 2 bases, with 7 bases lying between them.

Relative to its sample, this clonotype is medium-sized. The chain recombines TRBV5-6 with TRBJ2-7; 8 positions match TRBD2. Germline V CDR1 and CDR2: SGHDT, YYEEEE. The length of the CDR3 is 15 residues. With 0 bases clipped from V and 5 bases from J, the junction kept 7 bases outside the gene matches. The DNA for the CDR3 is TGTGCCAGCAGCTTGGTTGGACTAGCCCGCGACGAGCAGTACTTC. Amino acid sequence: CASSLVGLARDEQYF.

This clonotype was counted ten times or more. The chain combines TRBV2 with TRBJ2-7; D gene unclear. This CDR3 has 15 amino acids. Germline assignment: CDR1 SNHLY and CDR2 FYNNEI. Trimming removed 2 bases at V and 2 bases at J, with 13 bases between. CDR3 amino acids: CASSESWDWTYEQYF. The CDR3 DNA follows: TGTGCCAGCAGTGAATCTTGGGATTGGACCTACGAGCAGTACTTC.